These 19 T cell receptor beta chains were all obtained from the same sample, sequenced in a study of control samples from healthy donors and cancer patients. TCRdb's table, derived via immunoSEQ multiplex PCR, lists solely in-frame clones and lacks some. The profile shows about 12,000 clones, 88% of them singletons. Specimen: formalin-fixed, paraffin-embedded tissue. These receptors were taken from a male donor with melanoma.

This rearrangement joins TRBV2 to TRBJ1-1; the D is unclear. V lost 4 bases and J lost 0, with 9 bases in between. Germline CDR1 reads SNHLY; CDR2 reads FYNNEI. This CDR3 comprises 14 residues. Here the CDR3 reads CASSGGRMNTEAFF. CDR3 DNA sequence: TGTGCCAGCAGTGGCGGGCGGATGAACACTGAAGCTTTCTTT.

The chain combines TRBV6-1 with TRBJ1-5; D perhaps matches TRBD1 (6 bases). The length of the CDR3 is 12 residues. Trimming took 0 bases from V and 12 from J, leaving 9 bases between them. CDR1 and CDR2 (germline): MNHNS, SASEGT. CDR3 coding DNA: TGTGCCAGCAGTGAAGCTGAGACAGGCCAGCATTTT. Translated: CASSEAETGQHF.

This clone was recorded once. The rearrangement joins TRBV3-1 (or the pseudogene TRBV3-2) to TRBJ1-2; D is ambiguous. Trimming stripped 1 base from V and 8 bases from J, with 8 bases between. The CDR3 runs 12 residues. CDR1 LGHDT and CDR2 YNNKEL come from the germline V gene (reference sequence). CDR3: CASSQVGGGYTF. CDR3 nucleotide sequence: TGTGCCAGCAGCCAAGTTGGAGGGGGCTACACCTTC.

V and J are TRBV4-3 and TRBJ2-1; 7 bases align to TRBD2. The CDR3 has 16 residues. Germline V gene data show CDR1 as LGHNA and CDR2 as YSLEER. V shed 0 bases, J shed 4 bases, and the junction held 6 bases outside the gene matches. In DNA, the CDR3 is TGCGCCAGCAGCCAAGACGGGAGCGGGACTTACAATGAGCAGTTCTTC. Translating it yields CASSQDGSGTYNEQFF.

The gene calls are TRBV27 and TRBJ1-2; TRBD1 agrees at 8 bases. Losses at the gene ends were 4 bases for V and 8 bases for J; bases not matched to a gene: 6. The CDR3 covers 13 residues. Germline V gene data show CDR1 as MNHEY and CDR2 as SMNVEV (reference sequence). The CDR3 loop is CASSYGQGWGYTF. CDR3 nucleotides: TGTGCCAGCAGTTACGGACAGGGCTGGGGCTACACCTTC.

The CDR3: CASASEGAYSGNTIYF. CDR3 bases: TGTGCTAGTGCCTCCGAGGGGGCTTACTCTGGAAACACCATATATTTT. V is TRBV12-5 and J is TRBJ1-3; 7 positions match TRBD1. The length of the CDR3 is 16 residues. Trimming took 7 bases from V and 0 from J; bases not matched to a gene: 9. Looked up from germline, CDR1 is LGHNT and CDR2 is FRNRAP.

The genes are TRBV19 and TRBJ2-2, with D maybe TRBD1 (6 bases). The CDR3 contains 15 residues. Trimming left V 5 bases short and J 5 bases short, with 15 bases between. In germline, CDR1 is LNHDA, CDR2 SQIVND (reference sequence). The CDR3 nucleotides read TGTGCCAGTAGTTACAGGGATGCATTAACCGGGGAGCTGTTTTTT. Protein product: CASSYRDALTGELFF.

The chain uses TRBV7-3 and TRBJ2-5; TRBD1 agrees at 8 bases. Germline V gene lookup returns CDR1 SGHTA and CDR2 FQGTGA. The CDR3 is made up of 14 amino acids. V was pared by 4 bases and J by 5 bases, with 6 bases of the junction left unmatched. CDR3 sequence (DNA): TGTGCCAGCAGCTACAGGGGGAAGTACGAGACCCAGTACTTC. Residues: CASSYRGKYETQYF.

The chain combines TRBV14 with TRBJ2-5; maybe TRBD2 (5 bases). This CDR3 has 12 amino acids. The V end lost 5 bases, the J end lost 7 bases, and 11 bases lay between the germline ends. CDR1 is SGHDN and CDR2 is FVKESK in the germline V gene. This CDR3 reads CASSRSAGTQYF. CDR3 DNA sequence: TGTGCCAGCAGCAGATCCGCGGGGACCCAGTACTTC.

This clone was seen just once. The chain employs TRBV5-1 and TRBJ1-5; 7 positions agree with TRBD1. The CDR3 consists of 15 residues. Germline V gives CDR1 SGHRS, CDR2 YFSETQ. The ends lost 0 bases at V and 4 bases at J; junction bases unmatched: 4. CDR3 loop: CASSLGAGGNQPQHF. DNA of the CDR3: TGCGCCAGCAGCTTGGGGGCAGGGGGTAATCAGCCCCAGCATTTT. The full variable domain, with the rest looked up from reference TRBV5-1 and TRBJ1-5, is KAGVTQTPRYLIKTRGQQVTLSCSPISGHRSVSWYQQTPGQGLQFLFEYFSETQRNKGNFPGRFSGRQFSNSRSEMNVSTLELGDSALYLCASSLGAGGNQPQHFGDGTRLSIL.

The chain recombines TRBV4-2 with TRBJ2-4; 8 nucleotides line up with TRBD1. The CDR3 consists of 18 residues. V shed 1 base and J 9 bases; nucleotides not matched to a gene: 17. Germline CDR1 and CDR2: LGHNA and YNFKEQ. CDR3 sequence (DNA): TGTGCCAGCAGCCAAGGAGCTGGACAGGGCAGATTGGGAGGCATTCAGTACTTC. Protein sequence: CASSQGAGQGRLGGIQYF.

The DNA for the CDR3 is TGTGCCATCAGTGAGAGGGCGGAGGTTGGATCACCCCTCCACTTT. This codes for CAISERAEVGSPLHF. V gene TRBV10-3 combines with J gene TRBJ1-6; the D is unclear. The ends were cut back, 2 bases at V and 10 bases at J, with 15 bases in the middle. The CDR3 is 15 amino acids. CDR1 is ENHRY, CDR2 SYGVKD, per germline.

This chain links TRBV6-5 with TRBJ2-1, with 11 nucleotides matching TRBD2. V was pared by 6 bases and J by 9 bases, with 10 bases of the junction left unmatched. Germline V CDR1 and CDR2: MNHEY, SVGAGI. The CDR3 length is 15 residues. The CDR3: CASRYTSGSAFEQFF. The CDR3 DNA reads TGTGCCAGCAGATATACTAGCGGGAGCGCTTTTGAGCAGTTCTTC.

V gene TRBV29-1 combines with J gene TRBJ1-4; D is unresolved. The CDR3 is made up of 12 amino acids. Trimming shortened V by 7 bases and J by 6 bases, and 12 bases separated the two germline ends. Germline-derived CDR1 and CDR2 are SQVTM and ANQGSEA. CDR3 sequence reads: CSGLTSDEKLFF. DNA for the CDR3: TGCAGCGGTCTAACCTCGGATGAAAAACTGTTTTTT. The variable domain in full, completed from reference TRBV29-1 and TRBJ1-4, reads SAVISQKPSRDICQRGTSLTIQCQVDSQVTMMFWYRQQPGQSLTLIATANQGSEATYESGFVIDKFPISRPNLTFSTLTVSNMSPEDSSIYLCSGLTSDEKLFFGSGTQLSVL.

The chain uses TRBV7-3 and TRBJ2-5, with D tentatively TRBD1 or TRBD2 (6 bases each). The CDR3 spans 13 residues. Germline CDR1 is SGHTA and CDR2 is FQGTGA. Trimming shortened V by 5 bases and J by 9 bases, and 16 bases separated the two germline ends. CDR3 region: CASSPRGQQAQYF. The CDR3 DNA sequence: TGTGCCAGCAGCCCCCGGGGGCAACAAGCCCAGTACTTC.

The rearrangement links TRBV27 to TRBJ2-1; perhaps TRBD2 as D (5 bases). Trimming stripped 5 bases from V and 9 bases from J, with 14 bases between. Germline V gene sequence: CDR1 MNHEY, CDR2 SMNVEV (reference sequence). This CDR3 region has 13 residues. The CDR3 spells CASSRGLLTEQFF. The CDR3 region has the DNA TGTGCCAGCAGTCGAGGGCTCCTGACTGAGCAGTTCTTC.

The genes are TRBV4-3 and TRBJ1-2; D call uncertain. The V gene lost 0 bases and the J gene lost 0 bases, with 5 bases spanning the gap. Germline-derived CDR1 and CDR2 are LGHNA and YSLEER. The CDR3 runs to 14 residues. The CDR3 spells CASSQEHANYGYTF. CDR3 nucleotides: TGCGCCAGCAGCCAAGAACACGCTAACTATGGCTACACCTTC.

The chain's CDR3 is CASSTRDRGYYEQYF. The CDR3 DNA reads as TGTGCCAGCAGCACCCGGGACAGGGGTTACTACGAGCAGTACTTC. The chain couples TRBV5-6 to TRBJ2-7; the match to TRBD1 covers 10 bases. Germline CDR1 and CDR2: SGHDT and YYEEEE. This CDR3 comprises 15 residues. Germline trimming cut 4 bases from V and 3 bases from J; bases unmatched to any gene: 7. Variable domain in full (rest from reference TRBV5-6 and TRBJ2-7): DAGVTQSPTHLIKTRGQQVTLRCSPKSGHDTVSWYQQALGQGPQFIFQYYEEEERQRGNFPDRFSGHQFPNYSSELNVNALLLGDSALYLCASSTRDRGYYEQYFGPGTRLTVT.

This clone was found a few times. The V and J genes are TRBV19 and TRBJ1-2; 8 nucleotides line up with TRBD1. V was pared by 5 bases and J by 2 bases, with 4 bases of the junction left unmatched. Germline V gene sequence: CDR1 LNHDA, CDR2 SQIVND (reference sequence). The CDR3 length is 14 residues. CDR3 nucleotides: TGTGCCAGTAGTCTGGACAGGGTAAACTATGGCTACACCTTC. It is translated as CASSLDRVNYGYTF.